This T cell receptor beta chain was captured by sequencing in a study of cytomegalovirus exposure and HLA in healthy donors. There are 14 residues in the CDR3. Trimming removed 0 bases from V and 5 bases from J, with 13 bases in between. Germline lookup yields CDR1 GTSNPN and CDR2 SVGIG (reference sequence). The study ran its PCR with 60 Vbeta and 13 Jbeta primers. Assay used: immunoSEQ multiplex PCR; TCRdb lists only in-frame clones, some missing. In the table there are 150,000 to 200,000 clones, around three quarters of which are singletons. This receptor was taken from a woman aged 35 to 49 in good health and CMV-seronegative. The rearrangement joins TRBV30 to TRBJ1-1; the D is unclear. Sequencing was carried out using PBMCs. In DNA, the CDR3 is TGTGCCTGGAGTGTTTTGGGTCGGGAGACTGAAGCTTTCTTT. Its protein is CAWSVLGRETEAFF.